Listed here are 29 T cell receptor beta chains from one sample, sequenced in a study of blood T cell repertoires in COVID-19. Here immunoSEQ multiplex PCR was the method, and the copy in TCRdb shows in-frame clones only, minus some. The table includes 200,000 to 250,000 clones, over 75% detected once. The sequenced material came from peripheral blood. These receptors originate from a man between 25 and 39 years old who had recovered from COVID-19.

The V and J genes are TRBV9 and TRBJ2-3, with TRBD2 matching 8 bases. The CDR3 spans 16 residues. Germline CDR1 reads SGDLS; CDR2 reads YYNGEE. V gave up 2 bases and J gave up 0 bases; unmatched junction bases: 5. The CDR3 bases are TGTGCCAGCAGCGTCCGACTAGCGTCTAGCACAGATACGCAGTATTTT. Protein product: CASSVRLASSTDTQYF.

This rearrangement joins TRBV6-5 to TRBJ1-1, with TRBD1 as a possible D gene (6 bases). The ends were cut back, 0 bases at V and 5 bases at J, with 13 bases in the middle. Germline V lookup: CDR1 MNHEY, CDR2 SVGAGI. The CDR3 totals 15 residues. In DNA, the CDR3 is TGTGCCAGCAGTTACTCTATAACAGGGAGTACTGAAGCTTTCTTT. This sequence encodes CASSYSITGSTEAFF.

This chain links TRBV7-8 with TRBJ1-1, with 7 bases that match TRBD1. CDR1 is SGHVS and CDR2 is FQNEAQ in the germline V gene. The CDR3 spans 15 residues. Losses at the gene ends were 7 bases for V and 4 bases for J; bases not matched to a gene: 12. The CDR3 nucleotides read TGTGCCAGCACCCCTCTAGGGGGCGCGATCACTGAAGCTTTCTTT. Translation gives CASTPLGGAITEAFF.

This chain connects TRBV28 to TRBJ2-2, with 10 nucleotides matching TRBD2. CDR3 length: 18 amino acids. V shed 10 bases, J shed 5 bases, and the junction held 19 bases outside the gene matches. Germline V gene lookup returns CDR1 MDHEN and CDR2 SYDVKM. CDR3 sequence reads: CATPGLAAGGPSTGELFF. The CDR3 coding sequence is TGTGCCACCCCCGGACTAGCAGCGGGGGGGCCTAGTACCGGGGAGCTGTTTTTT.

V usage is TRBV5-4 and J usage is TRBJ2-5, with 8 bases aligning to TRBD1. This CDR3 region has 16 residues. CDR1 is SGHNT, CDR2 YYREEE, per germline (reference sequence). V was clipped by 2 bases and J by 7 bases; unmatched bases: 13. The CDR3, as DNA: TGTGCCAGCAGCTTAGACGGGTCAGGGGGCTTCGGGACCCAGTACTTC. It specifies CASSLDGSGGFGTQYF.

CDR3 nucleotide sequence: TGTGCCATCAGTCAACAGTATAATAGCAATCAGCCCCAGCATTTT. This translates into CAISQQYNSNQPQHF. V usage is TRBV10-3 and J usage is TRBJ1-5; no reliable D call. The CDR3 length is 15 residues. In germline, CDR1 is ENHRY, CDR2 SYGVKD. V dropped 5 bases and J dropped 0 bases, with 11 bases sitting between them.

The chain couples TRBV2 to TRBJ1-6; unclear D gene. V lost 1 base to trimming and J lost 8 bases, with 9 bases between them. This CDR3 has 14 amino acids. Per the germline V gene, CDR1 is SNHLY and CDR2 is FYNNEI. The DNA of the CDR3 is TGTGCCAGCAGTGAAGGCAGCGCCTATTCACCCCTCCACTTT. It is translated as CASSEGSAYSPLHF.

The count of this clone is one. V is TRBV5-6 and J is TRBJ2-1, with D perhaps TRBD2 (6 bases). The CDR3 has 15 amino acids. CDR1 is SGHDT, CDR2 YYEEEE, per germline. The germline V and J ends were trimmed by 4 bases and 4 bases, with 15 bases remaining between them. This CDR3 reads CASSIRPGGYNEQFF. CDR3 bases: TGTGCCAGCAGCATACGCCCTGGGGGGTACAATGAGCAGTTCTTC.

This sequence joins TRBV9 and TRBJ2-2, with D unresolved. V lost 2 bases to trimming and J lost 4 bases, with 12 bases between them. Germline values: CDR1 SGDLS, CDR2 YYNGEE. This CDR3 has 15 residues. In DNA, the CDR3 is TGTGCCAGCAGCGTGGGTCCTCCGGGCACCGGGGAGCTGTTTTTT. Its translation: CASSVGPPGTGELFF.

The genes are TRBV6-6 and TRBJ1-3; D is undetermined. The CDR3 is made up of 14 amino acids. The germline gives CDR1 MNHNY, CDR2 SVGAGI (reference sequence). V lost 3 bases and J 8 bases, leaving 14 bases between the germline ends. CDR3 amino acids: CASSYESARDTIYF. The CDR3, as DNA: TGTGCCAGCAGTTATGAGTCAGCGAGGGACACCATATATTTT.

The chain uses TRBV13 and TRBJ1-3; D is uncertain. With 1 base removed from V and 9 bases from J, the gap between germline ends came to 19 bases. Germline V gene sequence: CDR1 PRHDT, CDR2 FYEKMQ (reference sequence). This CDR3 has 16 amino acids. The CDR3 DNA sequence: TGTGCCAGCAGCTTAGACCCGAGGAAAGACCAAGGCACCATATATTTT. Translated, it gives CASSLDPRKDQGTIYF. Together with reference TRBV13 and TRBJ1-3, the CDR3 gives the full variable domain: AAGVIQSPRHLIKEKRETATLKCYPIPRHDTVYWYQQGPGQDPQFLISFYEKMQSDKGSIPDRFSAQQFSDYHSELNMSSLELGDSALYFCASSLDPRKDQGTIYFGEGSWLTVV.

The rearrangement uses TRBV5-1 and TRBJ1-4; 7 nucleotides line up with TRBD1. Germline V gene lookup returns CDR1 SGHRS and CDR2 YFSETQ. CDR3 length equals 15 residues. The V and J ends lost 6 bases and 2 bases, in that order; junction bases with no gene match: 7. The CDR3: CASKAGGFTNEKLFF. The CDR3 DNA follows: TGCGCCAGCAAGGCAGGGGGATTTACTAATGAAAAACTGTTTTTT.

V gene TRBV5-1 combines with J gene TRBJ2-3; TRBD2 agrees at 8 bases. The germline V gene encodes CDR1 SGHRS and CDR2 YFSETQ. The CDR3 contains 15 residues. V shed 5 bases and J 2 bases; nucleotides not matched to a gene: 7. The CDR3 here is CASRVAGSATDTQYF. DNA for the CDR3: TGCGCCAGCAGAGTAGCGGGGTCCGCCACAGATACGCAGTATTTT.

This chain uses TRBV10-3 with TRBJ1-5; D possibly corresponds to TRBD1 (5 bases). The germline CDR1 and CDR2 sequences are ENHRY and SYGVKD. V lost 3 bases to trimming and J lost 10 bases, with 16 bases between them. The CDR3 runs 14 residues. CDR3 coding DNA: TGTGCCATCAGTGAACAGGCTGGAATCAGCCCCCAGCATTTT. It is translated as CAISEQAGISPQHF.

This rearrangement joins TRBV7-9 to TRBJ2-7; TRBD1 agrees at 7 bases. Per germline, CDR1 SEHNR and CDR2 FQNEAQ (reference sequence). V lost 5 bases, J lost 5 bases, and 3 bases stayed unmatched. The CDR3 is 12 amino acids. The CDR3 DNA is TGTGCCAGCAGCCCTCAGGGGGACGAGCAGTACTTC. Its translation is CASSPQGDEQYF.

This sequence joins TRBV9 and TRBJ2-7; TRBD1 matches 7 bases. Germline CDR1 reads SGDLS; CDR2 reads YYNGEE. This CDR3 has 15 residues. The V gene end was trimmed by 0 bases and the J gene end by 6 bases; junction bases not matched to a gene: 9. As DNA, the CDR3 is TGTGCCAGCAGCGTAGGGCCCCAGGGGGTTGGCGAGCAGTACTTC. Residues: CASSVGPQGVGEQYF.

For the CDR3, the DNA is TGTGCCAGTGCCCGATCAGGGACACAGCCAGGGGCCCAGTACTTC. Its protein is CASARSGTQPGAQYF. The chain is built from TRBV19 and TRBJ2-5; D may be TRBD1 (6 bases). Germline CDR1 is LNHDA and CDR2 is SQIVND (reference sequence). V gave up 8 bases and J gave up 9 bases, with 25 bases separating them. The CDR3 runs to 15 residues. The whole variable domain, filled in from reference TRBV19 and TRBJ2-5, reads DGGITQSPKYLFRKEGQNVTLSCEQNLNHDAMYWYRQDPGQGLRLIYYSQIVNDFQKGDIAEGYSVSREKKESFPLTVTSAQKNPTAFYLCASARSGTQPGAQYFGPGTRLLVL.

V gene TRBV4-1 combines with J gene TRBJ1-3; 10 bases fit TRBD1. V lost 0 bases to trimming and J lost 4 bases; unmatched junction nucleotides: 0. The CDR3 is made up of 15 amino acids. The germline V gene has CDR1 MGHRA and CDR2 YSYEKL. The CDR3 region is CASSQEGQGGNTIYF. The CDR3 DNA sequence: TGCGCCAGCAGCCAAGAGGGACAGGGGGGAAACACCATATATTTT.

The chain has TRBV4-2 and TRBJ2-1, with 8 bases fitting TRBD2. The V segment lost 0 bases and the J segment 6 bases; nucleotides outside the gene matches: 7. The germline V gene encodes CDR1 LGHNA and CDR2 YNFKEQ. CDR3 length: 16 residues. The CDR3 region has the DNA TGTGCCAGCAGCCAAGAGGGGACTAGAGGGGGCAATGAGCAGTTCTTC. Translated: CASSQEGTRGGNEQFF.

The chain couples TRBV6-4 to TRBJ2-6; D remains ambiguous. The V and J ends lost 11 bases and 0 bases respectively, with 14 bases between them. The germline CDR1 and CDR2 sequences are MRHNA and SNTAGT. CDR3 length: 15 residues. CDR3 DNA: TGTGCCGATTACGGAGCATACTCTGGGGCCAACGTCCTGACTTTC. Protein product: CADYGAYSGANVLTF.

V gene TRBV21-1 combines with J gene TRBJ2-7; TRBD2 is taken as the D call from the table, unchecked against the DNA. TRBV21-1 is termed a pseudogene. This CDR3 has 11 residues. The CDR3 DNA is TGTGCCAGCAGCAAACTCCGCGAGCAGTACTTC. Translated: CASSKLREQYF.

The rearrangement uses TRBV10-3 and TRBJ1-3; maybe TRBD1 (5 bases). Trimming cost V 0 bases and J 2 bases, with 11 bases left between them. The CDR3 spans 16 residues. Germline values: CDR1 ENHRY, CDR2 SYGVKD. In nucleotides, the CDR3 is TGTGCCATCAGTGAGTCGTGGGGGGAGACTGGAAACACCATATATTTT. Translating gives CAISESWGETGNTIYF.

The chain joins TRBV7-9 to TRBJ2-1, with D possibly being TRBD2 (5 bases). The V gene's germline CDR1 is SEHNR and CDR2 FQNEAQ (reference sequence). Trimming stripped 2 bases from V and 9 bases from J, with 14 bases between. The CDR3 is 14 residues long. The CDR3 protein is CASSLPLLRGEQFF. DNA of the CDR3: TGTGCCAGCAGCTTACCACTTCTCCGGGGTGAGCAGTTCTTC.

V is TRBV6-5 and J is TRBJ2-7; D might be TRBD2 (5 bases). The germline gives CDR1 MNHEY, CDR2 SVGAGI. V was shortened by 5 bases and J by 2 bases, with 10 bases between the two germline ends. The CDR3 runs to 13 residues. CDR3 DNA sequence: TGTGCCAGCAGTATCGACGGGACCTACGAGCAGTACTTC. It is translated as CASSIDGTYEQYF.

J is TRBJ1-1 and V is TRBV19, with D unresolved. Germline V CDR1 and CDR2: LNHDA, SQIVND (reference sequence). There are 14 residues in the CDR3. The germline V and J ends were trimmed by 5 bases and 2 bases, with 12 bases remaining between them. CDR3 sequence: CASSRRETNTEAFF. The DNA of the CDR3 is TGTGCCAGTAGTCGGCGGGAGACAAACACTGAAGCTTTCTTT.

V is TRBV10-3 and J is TRBJ2-7; 7 nucleotides agree with TRBD1. Germline CDR1 reads ENHRY; CDR2 reads SYGVKD. V was clipped by 4 bases and J by 5 bases; unmatched bases: 11. CDR3 length: 15 amino acids. The CDR3 is CAISAQGTQADEQYF. DNA of the CDR3: TGTGCCATCAGTGCACAGGGGACCCAGGCAGACGAGCAGTACTTC.

CDR3 loop: CASSLGAVDAGELFF. The CDR3 bases are TGTGCCAGCAGCTTAGGGGCAGTCGACGCCGGGGAGCTGTTTTTT. V is TRBV7-9 and J is TRBJ2-2; D not certain. CDR3 length equals 15 residues. Germline values: CDR1 SEHNR, CDR2 FQNEAQ (reference sequence). V gave up 1 base and J gave up 6 bases, with 12 bases separating them.

The chain links TRBV5-8 to TRBJ2-3, with D tentatively TRBD1 (6 bases). The V and J ends lost 5 bases and 4 bases respectively, with 17 bases between them. CDR3 length: 15 amino acids. CDR1 is SGHTS, CDR2 YDEGEE, per germline. CDR3 nucleotide sequence: TGTGCCAGCAGTTTACACAGGGCCTCACCAGATACGCAGTATTTT. Its translation is CASSLHRASPDTQYF.

This sequence joins TRBV6-2 or TRBV6-3 and TRBJ2-7; D remains unclear. Between the trimmed V and J ends, which lost 0 bases and 2 bases, there was a span of 8 bases. CDR3 length: 14 residues. Germline-derived CDR1 and CDR2 are MNHEY and SVGEGT. For the CDR3, the DNA is TGTGCCAGCAGTTACTCCGGGTTTCCCTACGAGCAGTACTTC. Amino acid sequence: CASSYSGFPYEQYF.